The subject of this entry is one T cell receptor beta chain. The antigen remains undetermined. This specimen comes from a study of shared clonotypes between healthy human individuals. Trimming cost V 3 bases and J 9 bases; bases outside gene matches: 17. Germline V gene data show CDR1 as MGHRA and CDR2 as YSYEKL. The CDR3 contains 17 residues. Per the study methods: Owing to the provision of junction-only sequences devoid of quality scores by immunoSEQ, filtering differed. Repertoires were generated with immunoSEQ multiplex PCR, while TCRdb's copy carries only in-frame clones and drops some. The D gene and trimming were derived from the DNA, and the V and J assignments and clone size from that table. The sample gives roughly 2,300,000 clones, 85% to 95% of which show up once; 0.3% to 0.45% is in the top ten. Study-wide points: Naive subsets usually exceeded memory subsets in estimated richness.

The receptor's source is a man younger than 30 in good health. Some clones in this sample may be carry-over from other donors' samples. The chain is built from TRBV4-1 and TRBJ2-1, with TRBD2 matching over 7 bases. Sequenced input: naive CD4+ T cells from PBMCs. As for subset: CD45RA+ positively selected. CDR3 amino acids: CASSHQPLGGSLGEQFF. CDR3 nucleotide sequence: TGCGCCAGCAGCCACCAACCGTTGGGCGGGAGCTTAGGTGAGCAGTTCTTC.